This entry features one TCR beta chain sequence. What it binds is unknown. A read error may produce the germline difference seen at one junction end. In the PCR, 60 Vbeta and 13 Jbeta primers were used. The assay was immunoSEQ multiplex PCR, and TCRdb's table has in-frame clones only and misses some. The table lists 160,000 or so clones, 81% of them singletons. The data were obtained in a study of cytomegalovirus exposure and HLA in healthy donors. Whole-study findings and limits: The authors later linked a missense DCLRE1C variant to TCR beta V- and J-gene trimming. Roughly uniform sequencing depth across donors was assumed, possibly incorrectly.

Looked up from germline, CDR1 is SNHLY and CDR2 is FYNNEI. CDR3 length: 17 amino acids. Sequencing input: PBMCs. The receptor comes from a woman aged 45-65 years in good health and CMV-seronegative. The J gene is TRBJ1-6, the V gene TRBV2; no clear D gene. The CDR3 spells CASSVQREGTYNSLLHF. The CDR3 DNA sequence: TGTGCCAGCAGTGTACAGAGGGAGGGAACCTATAATTCACTCCTCCACTTT. The full variable domain, completed using reference TRBV2 and TRBJ1-6, is EPEVTQTPSHQVTQMGQEVILRCVPISNHLYFYWYRQILGQKVEFLVSFYNNEISEKSEIFDDQFSVERPDGSNFTLKIRSTKLEDSAMYFCASSVQREGTYNSLLHFGNGTRLTVT.